The clone carrying this T cell receptor beta chain was seen more than once but under ten times. Its antigen is not identified. CDR1 is DFQATT and CDR2 is SNEGSKA in the germline V gene (reference sequence). V lost 5 bases to trimming and J lost 3 bases, with 20 bases between them. CDR3 size: 16 residues. The data were obtained in a study of post-analysis software for immune sequencing data. General study results and limits: Those samples that were prepared in the same batch co-clustered strongly by F measure. Five or six TRBV segments, TRBV5-6, TRBV5-1 and TRBV20-1 among them, were found more frequent in patients than controls.

The library was made from cDNA and included unique molecular identifiers. Via MiXCR, TCRdb re-called the PCR reads, giving one row per CDR3 protein. The table includes around 260,000 distinct CDR3 sequences, around 34% detected once. This clonotype was obtained from a girl between 5 and 17 years old with multiple sclerosis. The sequencing sample was made of blood. The gene calls are TRBV20-1 and TRBJ1-5; D is uncertain. In nucleotides, the CDR3 is TGCAGTGCTCAGGACGCAGCCCCGGGATACAATCAGCCCCAGCATTTT. Translating gives CSAQDAAPGYNQPQHF.